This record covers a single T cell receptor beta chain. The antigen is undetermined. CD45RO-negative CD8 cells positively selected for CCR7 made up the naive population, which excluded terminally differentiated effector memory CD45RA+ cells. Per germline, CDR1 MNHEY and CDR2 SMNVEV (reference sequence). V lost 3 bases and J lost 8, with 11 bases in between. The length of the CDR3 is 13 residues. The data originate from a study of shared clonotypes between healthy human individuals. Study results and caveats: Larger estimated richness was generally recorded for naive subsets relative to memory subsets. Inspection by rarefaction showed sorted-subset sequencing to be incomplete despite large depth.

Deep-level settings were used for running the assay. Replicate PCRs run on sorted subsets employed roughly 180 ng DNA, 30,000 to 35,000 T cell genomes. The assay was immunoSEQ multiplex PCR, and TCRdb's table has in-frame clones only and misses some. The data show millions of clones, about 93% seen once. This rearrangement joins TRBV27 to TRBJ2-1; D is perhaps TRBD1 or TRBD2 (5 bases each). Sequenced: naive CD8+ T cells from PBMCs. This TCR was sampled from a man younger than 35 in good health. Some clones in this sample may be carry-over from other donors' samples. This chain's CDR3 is CASSFRLGDEQFF. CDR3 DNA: TGTGCCAGCAGTTTCCGCCTGGGGGATGAGCAGTTCTTC.